These 7 T cell receptor beta chains were all obtained from the same sample, sequenced in a study of blood T cell repertoires in COVID-19. Sequencing used immunoSEQ multiplex PCR; TCRdb keeps in-frame clones, though not all of them. The sample includes tens of thousands of clones, 91% of them seen just once. Sequencing was performed on peripheral blood. The receptors were gathered from a woman in her sixties or seventies with active COVID-19.

In this sample, this clone turned up once. This chain joins TRBV27 and TRBJ1-1, with D uncertain. This CDR3 is built from 13 residues. Looked up from germline, CDR1 is MNHEY and CDR2 is SMNVEV (reference sequence). Trimming removed 6 bases at V and 4 bases at J, with 12 bases between. This CDR3 reads CASRNSRGTEAFF. The CDR3 nucleotides are TGTGCCAGCAGGAACAGCCGGGGCACTGAAGCTTTCTTT.

The chain recombines TRBV2 with TRBJ2-5, with 9 positions matching TRBD1. The germline V gene has CDR1 SNHLY and CDR2 FYNNEI. Trimming removed 3 bases from V and 2 bases from J; junction bases left unmatched: 13. The CDR3 length is 18 residues. The CDR3 region is CASSEGTGFKESQETQYF. The CDR3 coding sequence is TGTGCCAGCAGTGAGGGGACAGGGTTTAAGGAGAGTCAAGAGACCCAGTACTTC.

The V gene is TRBV7-2, the J gene TRBJ2-1, with TRBD1 identical over 8 bases. The CDR3 is 15 amino acids. Per the germline V gene, CDR1 is SGHTA and CDR2 is FQGNSA. V lost 5 bases, J lost 8 bases, and 11 bases stayed unmatched. The CDR3 DNA reads TGTGCCAGCAGCCTTAGGAGGGACAGGCCGCATGAGCAGTTCTTC. Its protein product is CASSLRRDRPHEQFF. The whole variable domain, filled in from reference TRBV7-2 and TRBJ2-1, reads GAGVSQSPSNKVTEKGKDVELRCDPISGHTALYWYRQSLGQGLEFLIYFQGNSAPDKSGLPSDRFSAERTGGSVSTLTIQRTQQEDSAVYLCASSLRRDRPHEQFFGPGTRLTVL.

The gene calls are TRBV28 and TRBJ1-1; unclear D gene. CDR1 and CDR2 (germline): MDHEN, SYDVKM. This CDR3 has 11 residues. In DNA form, the CDR3 reads TGTGTAGTCAAAATGAACACTGAAGCTTTCTTT. This translates into CVVKMNTEAFF.

The chain couples TRBV23-1 to TRBJ1-6, with 8 positions matching TRBD1. TRBV23-1 has ORF status, its function being uncertain. The V segment lost 5 bases and the J segment 8 bases; nucleotides outside the gene matches: 26. The CDR3 covers 21 residues. The CDR3 coding sequence is TGCGCCAGCAGTTCCAACTTGGCGGGTGACAGGGGTACAATAATAGATTCACCCCTCCACTTT. Translating it yields CASSSNLAGDRGTIIDSPLHF.

This chain connects TRBV6-5 to TRBJ1-5, with D possibly TRBD1 on 5 matching bases. The V gene's germline CDR1 is MNHEY and CDR2 SVGAGI. The CDR3 sequence is 13 residues long. Deletions cut 6 bases from V and 0 bases from J, with 6 bases between. This CDR3 reads CASRGGSNQPQHF. The CDR3 nucleotides are TGTGCCAGCAGGGGGGGTAGCAATCAGCCCCAGCATTTT.

J is TRBJ2-1 and V is TRBV4-3; D possibly corresponds to TRBD2 (6 bases). Germline CDR1 and CDR2: LGHNA and YSLEER. This CDR3 region has 18 residues. Trimming shortened V by 2 bases and J by 0 bases, and 17 bases separated the two germline ends. The CDR3, as DNA: TGCGCCAGCAGCCAATTCTACAGCGGGCGATACTCCTACAATGAGCAGTTCTTC. Translation: CASSQFYSGRYSYNEQFF.